The 4 T cell receptor beta chains below were found in one sample sequenced in a study of early T cells in non-severe SARS-CoV-2 infection. MiXCR, applied by TCRdb to the 5' RACE reads, yields one record per CDR3 protein. The sample lists 60,000 to 75,000 distinct CDR3 sequences, approximately 12% occurring once. What was sequenced was whole blood. These receptors came from an adult who was a healthcare worker with PCR-confirmed SARS-CoV-2 infection or an uninfected control (not recorded which).

The table lists this clonotype with many counts. The rearrangement uses TRBV6-2 or TRBV6-3 and TRBJ2-5; D unresolved. The CDR3 sequence is 13 residues long. CDR1 is MNHEY, CDR2 SVGEGT, per germline. Trimming left V 2 bases short and J 0 bases short, with 4 bases between. The CDR3 is CASSYGNQETQYF. In nucleotides, the CDR3 is TGTGCCAGCAGTTACGGCAACCAAGAGACCCAGTACTTC.

There are many counts of this clonotype. The chain recombines TRBV12-3 or TRBV12-4 with TRBJ2-1; 10 nucleotides agree with TRBD1. The ends lost 3 bases at V and 5 bases at J; junction bases unmatched: 4. CDR3 length equals 15 residues. The CDR3 sequence is CASSFRQGAHNEQFF. The CDR3 bases are TGTGCCAGCAGTTTTCGACAGGGGGCACACAATGAGCAGTTCTTC.

This clonotype was counted ten times or more. The gene calls are TRBV12-3 or TRBV12-4 and TRBJ2-3, with D perhaps matching TRBD2 (6 bases). There are 14 residues in the CDR3. V shed 6 bases and J shed 4 bases, with 14 bases lying between them. The chain's CDR3 is CASSPRLDPDTQYF. CDR3 nucleotides: TGTGCCAGCAGCCCCAGACTAGATCCAGATACGCAGTATTTT.

This chain joins TRBV5-1 and TRBJ2-3; 8 nucleotides agree with TRBD2. V lost 4 bases and J lost 7; bases outside the gene matches: 5. This CDR3 contains 13 residues. Germline V lookup: CDR1 SGHRS, CDR2 YFSETQ. The chain's CDR3 is CASSRLAGHTQYF. CDR3 nucleotide sequence: TGCGCCAGCAGCAGGCTAGCGGGTCATACGCAGTATTTT.